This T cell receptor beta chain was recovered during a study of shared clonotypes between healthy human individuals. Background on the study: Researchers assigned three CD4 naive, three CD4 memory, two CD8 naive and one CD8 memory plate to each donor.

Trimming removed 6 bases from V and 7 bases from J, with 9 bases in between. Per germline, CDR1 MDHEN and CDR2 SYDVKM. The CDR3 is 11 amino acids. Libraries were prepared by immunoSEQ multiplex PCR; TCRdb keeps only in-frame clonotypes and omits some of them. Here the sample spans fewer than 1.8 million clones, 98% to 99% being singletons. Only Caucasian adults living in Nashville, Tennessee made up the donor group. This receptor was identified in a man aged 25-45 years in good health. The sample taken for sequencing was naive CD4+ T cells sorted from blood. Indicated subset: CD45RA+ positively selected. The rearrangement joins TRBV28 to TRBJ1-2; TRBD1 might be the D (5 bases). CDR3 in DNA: TGTGCCAGCAGAGGGGATTTTGGCTACACCTTC. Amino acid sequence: CASRGDFGYTF.